This TCR beta chain was obtained from a study of blood T cell repertoires in COVID-19. Study-wide background: Sample material is recorded as cDNA or gDNA derived from T cells, B-cell-depleted T cells, or PBMCs.

Assay used: immunoSEQ multiplex PCR; TCRdb lists only in-frame clones, some missing. The repertoire holds over 200,000 clones, with 87% as singletons. V was pared by 3 bases and J by 0 bases, with 11 bases between. The germline CDR1 and CDR2 sequences are MNHEY and SVGEGT. The CDR3 runs 15 residues. Participants were aged roughly 18 to 100 years from roughly 25 US areas. The receptor's source is a man between 18 and 29 years old with acute COVID-19. The sequencing input was PBMCs or T cells enriched from blood (not recorded which). V usage is TRBV6-2 or TRBV6-3 and J usage is TRBJ1-1, with D unresolved. For the CDR3, the DNA is TGTGCCAGCAGTTATATGTTACATTTGAACACTGAAGCTTTCTTT. Translated: CASSYMLHLNTEAFF.